Sequencing of this TCR beta chain was carried out in a study of identical twins. J was trimmed by 5 bases and V by 2 bases; bases with no gene match: 11. The CDR3 is 17 amino acids. Germline CDR1 and CDR2: MNHEY and SVGEGT. A universal primer site was created by template switching, with the cDNA bearing unique molecular identifiers. TCRdb re-called the 5' RACE reads through MiXCR, storing one row per CDR3 protein. The sample holds about 520,000 distinct CDR3 sequences, around 20% seen once. This sample also belongs to another study, concerning T cells expressing NK-cell markers.

The V call is TRBV6-2 or TRBV6-3, the J call TRBJ2-1; the match to TRBD2 covers 8 bases. This sequence originates from a woman between 18 and 29 years old in good health. Sequenced: CD4+ T cells sorted from blood. DNA of the CDR3: TGTGCCAGCAGTTACCTCTCAGTAGCGGGGAGGCACAATGAGCAGTTCTTC. Translating it yields CASSYLSVAGRHNEQFF.